The 16 T cell receptor beta chains below all came from one sample that was sequenced in a study of OX40 agonist ivuxolimab in advanced cancers. Clones were read by immunoSEQ multiplex PCR, and TCRdb kept only the in-frame ones, dropping some. Among about 86,000 clones, about 90% were seen once, and the ten largest hold roughly 8.9%. This specimen was CD4+ or CD8+ T cells sorted from blood, taken in a trial of the OX40 agonist ivuxolimab. The receptors stem from an adult with an advanced solid tumor such as melanoma, head and neck, liver or kidney cancer.

V usage is TRBV19 and J usage is TRBJ2-3, with D hard to call. Germline V CDR1 and CDR2: LNHDA, SQIVND (reference sequence). V lost 5 bases and J lost 2, with 17 bases in between. The CDR3 spans 16 residues. The CDR3 nucleotides read TGTGCCAGTAGTGGAAGACGTAGGTTGTCCACAGATACGCAGTATTTT. Translating gives CASSGRRRLSTDTQYF.

The chain recombines TRBV5-1 with TRBJ2-5; TRBD2 matches 7 bases. The germline V gene has CDR1 SGHRS and CDR2 YFSETQ. The CDR3 extends over 13 amino acids. V shed 4 bases, J shed 7 bases, and the junction held 7 bases outside the gene matches. The CDR3 protein is CASSPLGEGTQYF. CDR3 DNA: TGCGCCAGCAGCCCGCTAGGGGAGGGGACCCAGTACTTC.

The V gene is TRBV6-5, the J gene TRBJ2-1; 8 bases fit TRBD2. This CDR3 contains 15 residues. In germline, CDR1 is MNHEY, CDR2 SVGAGI. Unmatched junction bases numbered 2, after V lost 3 bases and J lost 1 base. The CDR3 loop is CASSYTSGSYNEQFF. The CDR3 region has the DNA TGTGCCAGCAGTTATACTAGCGGTTCCTACAATGAGCAGTTCTTC.

The J gene is TRBJ2-1, the V gene TRBV27; no clear D gene. In germline, CDR1 is MNHEY, CDR2 SMNVEV (reference sequence). The CDR3 spans 11 residues. V lost 3 bases, J lost 7 bases, and 4 bases lay in between. The DNA of the CDR3 is TGTGCCAGCAGTTTCGGGAATGAGCAGTTCTTC. This encodes CASSFGNEQFF.

The chain uses TRBV5-1 and TRBJ2-3; 9 positions agree with TRBD2. Germline CDR1 reads SGHRS; CDR2 reads YFSETQ. The V and J ends lost 1 base and 3 bases, in that order; junction bases with no gene match: 3. The CDR3 loop spans 15 amino acids. CDR3 region: CASSLTSGPTDTQYF. CDR3 bases: TGCGCCAGCAGCTTGACTAGCGGGCCGACAGATACGCAGTATTTT.

The gene calls are TRBV9 and TRBJ2-2; TRBD1 is a possible D gene (6 bases). Deletions cut 7 bases from V and 2 bases from J, with 15 bases between. Per the germline V gene, CDR1 is SGDLS and CDR2 is YYNGEE. This CDR3 is 15 amino acids long. CDR3 sequence: CASGRRQENTGELFF. In DNA, the CDR3 is TGTGCCAGCGGCCGCCGACAGGAAAACACCGGGGAGCTGTTTTTT.

This chain uses TRBV7-9 with TRBJ2-7; D is perhaps TRBD2 (5 bases). The CDR3 covers 13 residues. V lost 5 bases and J lost 3, with 11 bases in between. Germline V gives CDR1 SEHNR, CDR2 FQNEAQ (reference sequence). The CDR3 nucleotides read TGTGCCAGCAGCCCACCGACTAACTACGAGCAGTACTTC. Translation gives CASSPPTNYEQYF.

V usage is TRBV5-4 and J usage is TRBJ2-1, with 8 positions matching TRBD2. CDR1 is SGHNT and CDR2 is YYREEE in the germline V gene (reference sequence). The CDR3 sequence is 16 residues long. V trimming: 2 bases; J trimming: 1 base; junction bases outside the gene matches: 5. DNA for the CDR3: TGTGCCAGCAGCTTCGGGACTAGTAGGTCCTACAATGAGCAGTTCTTC. Translating gives CASSFGTSRSYNEQFF.

This chain joins TRBV14 and TRBJ2-1, with 13 bases that match TRBD2. Germline CDR1 SGHDN, CDR2 FVKESK. The CDR3 has 19 residues. V lost 1 base and J lost 1; bases outside the gene matches: 7. The CDR3 coding sequence is TGTGCCAGCAGCCAAGGGACTAGCGGGAGCAGGAGGTCCTACAATGAGCAGTTCTTC. It is translated as CASSQGTSGSRRSYNEQFF.

V and J are TRBV6-5 and TRBJ2-1; 8 bases agree with TRBD2. Germline CDR1 and CDR2: MNHEY and SVGAGI. J lost 10 bases, V lost 6 bases, and 14 bases had no gene match. This CDR3 region has 15 residues. CDR3 region: CASRPLAGGLWEQFF. The CDR3 nucleotides read TGTGCCAGCAGACCTCTAGCGGGCGGACTTTGGGAGCAGTTCTTC.

The rearrangement links TRBV4-1 to TRBJ2-3, with 7 bases aligning to TRBD2. The CDR3 spans 16 residues. J lost 1 base, V lost 3 bases, and 7 bases had no gene match. The germline V gene encodes CDR1 MGHRA and CDR2 YSYEKL. The CDR3 spells CASSQGGYRGTDTQYF. The CDR3 coding sequence is TGCGCCAGCAGCCAGGGGGGGTACCGGGGCACAGATACGCAGTATTTT.

V gene TRBV5-1 combines with J gene TRBJ1-1; D call uncertain. CDR1 and CDR2 (germline): SGHRS, YFSETQ. V was pared by 4 bases and J by 7 bases, with 17 bases between. The CDR3 sequence is 14 residues long. CDR3 amino acids: CASSISPHPIEAFF. DNA for the CDR3: TGCGCCAGCAGCATTTCGCCACACCCAATTGAAGCTTTCTTT.

V and J are TRBV7-8 and TRBJ1-4; possible D gene TRBD1, 5 bases. The germline gives CDR1 SGHVS, CDR2 FQNEAQ. The CDR3 length is 16 residues. Trimming stripped 0 bases from V and 2 bases from J, with 10 bases between. CDR3 DNA: TGTGCCAGCAGCTTAGCGCTGTGGGGGACTAATGAAAAACTGTTTTTT. Protein sequence: CASSLALWGTNEKLFF.

This sequence joins TRBV7-9 and TRBJ1-1; unclear D gene. The CDR3 totals 15 residues. V was shortened by 5 bases and J by 6 bases, with 19 bases between the two germline ends. CDR1 is SEHNR, CDR2 FQNEAQ, per germline (reference sequence). CDR3 in amino acids: CASSDPGIKAAEAFF. As DNA, the CDR3 is TGTGCCAGCAGCGACCCGGGGATTAAGGCCGCTGAAGCTTTCTTT.

This chain joins TRBV10-3 and TRBJ2-3, with 11 nucleotides matching TRBD2. Germline values: CDR1 ENHRY, CDR2 SYGVKD. V shed 3 bases and J 3 bases; nucleotides not matched to a gene: 2. This CDR3 contains 15 residues. CDR3 amino acids: CAISERLAGTDTQYF. The CDR3 nucleotides are TGTGCCATCAGTGAACGACTAGCGGGAACAGATACGCAGTATTTT.

V is TRBV19 and J is TRBJ1-1; tentatively, D is TRBD1 (5 bases). Germline V gene lookup returns CDR1 LNHDA and CDR2 SQIVND (reference sequence). V was cut by 7 bases and J by 4 bases, with 16 bases left in between. The CDR3 has 14 residues. This CDR3 reads CASIIRGVGTEAFF. CDR3 coding DNA: TGTGCCAGTATCATACGGGGGGTGGGCACTGAAGCTTTCTTT.